A selection of T cell receptor beta chains follows, all from one sample in a study of T-cell reconstitution after alpha-beta-depleted transplantation in children. Each CDR3 protein gets one entry after TCRdb re-called the PCR reads with MiXCR. The sample lists approximately 200,000 distinct CDR3 sequences, approximately 6% occurring once. The sample here was PBMCs, taken before TCRalphabeta/CD19-depleted stem cell transplant. The receptors here all came from a girl under three years old with combined immunodeficiency, due to receive a stem cell transplant. Each CDR3 is given with its conserved first and last residue.

j_call: TRBJ1-1
v_call: TRBV21-1
cdr3_length: 17
cdr3_aa: CASPTEGAREIGTEAFF

j_call: TRBJ2-1
v_call: TRBV7-9
cdr3_length: 18
cdr3_aa: CASSLNFGTSGGANEQFF

j_call: TRBJ2-1
v_call: TRBV4-1
cdr3_length: 15
cdr3_aa: CASSQEPLLANEQFF

j_call: TRBJ2-3
v_call: TRBV13
cdr3_length: 13
cdr3_aa: CASSLGLVDTQYF

j_call: TRBJ1-6
v_call: TRBV6-5
cdr3_length: 15
cdr3_aa: CASSYSSGTGRPLHF

j_call: TRBJ2-6
v_call: TRBV9
cdr3_length: 16
cdr3_aa: CASSEGPGAGANVLTF

j_call: TRBJ2-5
v_call: TRBV29-1
cdr3_length: 13
cdr3_aa: CSVEHLEGETQYF

j_call: TRBJ2-1
v_call: TRBV29-1
cdr3_length: 14
cdr3_aa: CSVALGGPYNEQFF

j_call: TRBJ1-2
v_call: TRBV12-3/TRBV12-4
cdr3_length: 8
cdr3_aa: CASSFDTF

j_call: TRBJ2-4
v_call: TRBV25-1
cdr3_length: 11
cdr3_aa: CASSEFAIQYF

j_call: TRBJ2-7
v_call: TRBV10-3
cdr3_length: 11
cdr3_aa: CAIGETYEQYF

j_call: TRBJ2-7
v_call: TRBV10-3
cdr3_length: 12
cdr3_aa: CAISVDSYEQYF

j_call: TRBJ2-1
v_call: TRBV7-3
cdr3_length: 14
cdr3_aa: CASSFARGSNEQFF

j_call: TRBJ1-2
v_call: TRBV7-9
cdr3_length: 14
cdr3_aa: CASSHSSTLYGYTF

j_call: TRBJ2-5
v_call: TRBV7-2
cdr3_length: 14
cdr3_aa: CASSLGLAQETQYF